The clone carrying this T cell receptor (beta chain) has only a few counts. The antigen is not known. The TCR beta CDR3 regions underwent amplification using RNA transcripts as the source. Primed by the HTBI set, a first-round RT-PCR was run on the TCR CDR3. One entry per CDR3 protein, called by TCRdb with MiXCR from the multiplex PCR reads. The sample carries 500,000 to 650,000 distinct CDR3 sequences, 40% to 50% recorded once. The sample comes from a study of T cells in Graves' hyperthyroidism and ophthalmopathy. Whole-study results and caveats: Before onset, by a median of approximately 5.9 months, the model predicted ophthalmopathy.

This CDR3 is 14 amino acids long. The germline gives CDR1 DFQATT, CDR2 SNEGSKA (reference sequence). V shed 6 bases and J 5 bases; nucleotides not matched to a gene: 7. The receptor comes from an adult woman with Graves' disease, either hyperthyroidism or ophthalmopathy (not recorded which). J is TRBJ2-7 and V is TRBV20-1, with TRBD2 matching 13 bases. The sample was peripheral blood or thyroid tissue (not recorded which). The CDR3 DNA follows: TGCAGTGCGCCGACTAGCGGGAGGTTTCACGAGCAGTACTTC. This translates into CSAPTSGRFHEQYF.